This T cell receptor beta chain was sequenced for a study of blood T cell repertoires in COVID-19. Study overall: Sites in the United States, Italy and Spain provided acute and convalescent COVID-19 samples. T cells, B-cell-depleted T cells, or PBMCs provided the cDNA or gDNA that served as material.

Methods used by the authors: It was from reference gene primer amplification that nucleated cell counts were estimated. Only in-frame clones appear in the TCRdb table, and some are missing; sequencing was by immunoSEQ multiplex PCR. The V and J calls and clone size were taken over from that table, and D and trimming were inferred from the DNA. This table holds 150,000 to 200,000 clones, roughly 77% found once. This CDR3 contains 14 residues. Deletions cut 8 bases from V and 4 bases from J, with 17 bases between. From germline, CDR1 is SNHLY and CDR2 FYNNEI. The rearrangement uses TRBV2 and TRBJ1-1, with D possibly being TRBD1 (5 bases). The material sequenced was peripheral blood. The sequence was collected from a man between 65 and 85 years old with active or convalescent COVID-19. CDR3: CASSYNRGPTEAFF. The CDR3 nucleotides are TGTGCCAGCTCTTACAATAGGGGTCCCACTGAAGCTTTCTTT.